These 29 T cell receptor beta chains originate from one sample sequenced in a study of glioma-infiltrating T cells. TCR alpha and beta CDR3 regions were amplified from RNA using iRepertoire nested multiplex PCR. From the multiplex PCR reads, TCRdb called clonotypes with MiXCR, one entry per CDR3 protein. The profile covers 300,000 to 450,000 distinct CDR3 sequences, with approximately 42% appearing a single time and about 12% taken by the ten largest. The sequencing input was glioma tissue, nonneoplastic brain tissue, or PBMCs (not recorded which). The source is a human donor with low-grade glioma or glioblastoma, undergoing nonglioma brain surgery, or in good health (not recorded which).

For this clonotype: Given a much more abundant clone one base away, this may be a read error. The DNA of the CDR3 is TGTGCCAGCAGTTTAGTGGGAAGTGATAGCTACACCTTC. This encodes CASSLVGSDSYTF. The rearrangement joins TRBV27 to TRBJ1-2; D not certain. CDR3 size: 13 residues. Trimming removed 2 bases from V and 9 bases from J, with 13 bases in between. Germline lookup yields CDR1 MNHEY and CDR2 SMNVEV (reference sequence).

The V gene is TRBV7-2, the J gene TRBJ2-7, with TRBD1 identical over 11 bases. The CDR3 runs 14 residues. The germline CDR1 and CDR2 sequences are SGHTA and FQGNSA. Trimming removed 5 bases from V and 5 bases from J; junction bases left unmatched: 5. This chain's CDR3 is CASSLDRGLDEQYF. In nucleotides, the CDR3 is TGTGCCAGCAGCCTGGACAGGGGGCTGGACGAGCAGTACTTC.

This clonotype was observed a few times. This chain uses TRBV4-1 with TRBJ1-2; D not resolved. There are 14 residues in the CDR3. CDR1 MGHRA and CDR2 YSYEKL come from the germline V gene. V lost 5 bases, J lost 3 bases, and 13 bases lay in between. CDR3 sequence (DNA): TGCGCCAGCAGCGGGTTTGGGAGTTACTATGGCTACACCTTC. Protein product: CASSGFGSYYGYTF.

For this clonotype: This could be a read error, since a much larger clone is one nucleotide away. The rearrangement joins TRBV6-1 to TRBJ2-1; D gene unclear. The CDR3 runs to 13 residues. Germline V CDR1 and CDR2: MNHNS, SASEGT. CDR3 DNA: TGTGCCAGCAGAGAATCAATGGGGAATGAGCAGTCCTTC. Translating gives CASRESMGNEQSF.

This clonotype was seen only a few times. The chain is built from TRBV19 and TRBJ1-5, with D maybe TRBD1 (6 bases). This CDR3 has 16 residues. Germline V lookup: CDR1 LNHDA, CDR2 SQIVND (reference sequence). Trimming cost V 11 bases and J 4 bases, with 24 bases left between them. This CDR3 reads CASKVLVQGSNQPQHF. In DNA, the CDR3 is TGTGCCTCTAAAGTACTGGTACAGGGTTCTAATCAGCCCCAGCATTTT.

On this clonotype itself: The junction departs from the called germline gene at one end, perhaps through a read error. V gene TRBV20-1 combines with J gene TRBJ2-7; 10 bases line up with TRBD1. CDR1 and CDR2 (germline): DFQATT, SNEGSKA (reference sequence). This CDR3 comprises 15 residues. The CDR3 here is CSASQGQGPGYEEYF. CDR3 DNA sequence: TGCAGTGCTAGCCAGGGACAGGGGCCTGGTTACGAGGAGTACTTC.

The chain recombines TRBV20-1 with TRBJ2-3, with TRBD2 matching over 10 bases. CDR3 size: 17 residues. From germline, CDR1 is DFQATT and CDR2 SNEGSKA (reference sequence). V shed 0 bases and J 0 bases; nucleotides not matched to a gene: 6. CDR3 in amino acids: CSARDPGGLASTDTQYF. CDR3 DNA sequence: TGCAGTGCTAGAGACCCGGGGGGACTAGCGAGCACAGATACGCAGTATTTT.

This clonotype has a handful of counts. J is TRBJ1-5 and V is TRBV2, with D possibly matching TRBD1 (5 bases). The CDR3 sequence is 13 residues long. Germline CDR1 is SNHLY and CDR2 is FYNNEI. Trimming cost V 5 bases and J 7 bases, with 12 bases left between them. CDR3 DNA sequence: TGTGCCAGCAGTTCGGCAGGGCACCAGCCCCAGCATTTT. Translated: CASSSAGHQPQHF. Full variable domain (outside the CDR3, taken from reference TRBV2 and TRBJ1-5): EPEVTQTPSHQVTQMGQEVILRCVPISNHLYFYWYRQILGQKVEFLVSFYNNEISEKSEIFDDQFSVERPDGSNFTLKIRSTKLEDSAMYFCASSSAGHQPQHFGDGTRLSIL.

The chain uses TRBV6-1 and TRBJ1-2, with 7 bases matching TRBD1. CDR3 length equals 11 residues. Germline-derived CDR1 and CDR2 are MNHNS and SASEGT. V trimming: 10 bases; J trimming: 7 bases; junction bases outside the gene matches: 6. CDR3 DNA: TGTGCCACAGAGGGGGCGCGTGGCTACACCTTC. Amino acids: CATEGARGYTF.

Concerning this clonotype: A much bigger clone sits one base away, suggesting this may be a read error. Given the absence of the conserved phenylalanine or tryptophan at the CDR3 end, a read error is likely. The CDR3 DNA is TGTGCCAGCAGTTTATCGGGACTCCCGTTCAATGAGCAGTTCCTC. Protein product: CASSLSGLPFNEQFL. The genes are TRBV27 and TRBJ2-1; tentatively, D is TRBD2 (6 bases). The length of the CDR3 is 15 residues. The germline V gene encodes CDR1 MNHEY and CDR2 SMNVEV (reference sequence). The V gene lost 0 bases and the J gene lost 6 bases, with 12 bases spanning the gap.

This clonotype was observed at least ten times. This chain connects TRBV20-1 to TRBJ1-5, with D uncertain. Deletions cut 1 base from V and 5 bases from J, with 6 bases between. This CDR3 spans 12 amino acids. Germline CDR1 DFQATT, CDR2 SNEGSKA (reference sequence). This CDR3 is CSARGEDQPQHF. In DNA form, the CDR3 reads TGCAGTGCTAGAGGGGAGGATCAGCCCCAGCATTTT.

The V call is TRBV12-3 or TRBV12-4, the J call TRBJ1-5; the D gene is possibly TRBD1 (5 bases). The CDR3 extends over 14 amino acids. Trimming left V 2 bases short and J 6 bases short, with 11 bases between. CDR3 protein: CASSLPGRSQPQHF. The CDR3 region has the DNA TGTGCCAGCAGTTTACCAGGGCGTAGTCAGCCCCAGCATTTT.

In this sample, this clonotype turned up many times. The gene calls are TRBV6-2 or TRBV6-3 and TRBJ1-1, with 7 bases identical to TRBD1. Germline V lookup: CDR1 MNHEY, CDR2 SVGEGT. J was trimmed by 2 bases and V by 2 bases; bases with no gene match: 5. The CDR3 sequence is 15 residues long. The CDR3 reads CASSYPGQANTEAFF. The DNA of the CDR3 is TGTGCCAGCAGTTACCCCGGACAGGCTAACACTGAAGCTTTCTTT.

This clonotype was recorded at least ten times. The chain combines TRBV6-1 with TRBJ2-3, with D possibly matching TRBD2 (5 bases). There are 15 residues in the CDR3. V was cut by 6 bases and J by 2 bases, with 15 bases left in between. Germline assignment: CDR1 MNHNS and CDR2 SASEGT. This CDR3 reads CASRKLGVATDTQYF. CDR3 DNA sequence: TGTGCCAGCAGGAAACTAGGAGTGGCCACAGATACGCAGTATTTT.

This chain links TRBV7-3 with TRBJ2-3; 10 bases are a match to TRBD2. Germline CDR1 SGHTA, CDR2 FQGTGA. The CDR3 contains 15 residues. Germline trimming cut 5 bases from V and 5 bases from J; bases unmatched to any gene: 7. DNA of the CDR3: TGTGCCAGCAGCCTGGCTAGCGGGGGTGGAGATACGCAGTATTTT. Residues: CASSLASGGGDTQYF.

This clonotype was observed a single time. V gene TRBV28 combines with J gene TRBJ2-7; 8 positions match TRBD2. The CDR3 sequence is 17 residues long. Unmatched junction bases numbered 17, after V lost 6 bases and J lost 4 bases. Germline assignment: CDR1 MDHEN and CDR2 SYDVKM. The CDR3, as DNA: TGTGCCAGCAGCCGGCATGGGATCGGACTAGCTGAATACGAGCAGTACTTC. Translating it yields CASSRHGIGLAEYEQYF. Complete variable domain (other parts from reference TRBV28 and TRBJ2-7): DVKVTQSSRYLVKRTGEKVFLECVQDMDHENMFWYRQDPGLGLRLIYFSYDVKMKEKGDIPEGYSVSREKKERFSLILESASTNQTSMYLCASSRHGIGLAEYEQYFGPGTRLTVT.

This clonotype was seen a few times. The chain joins TRBV28 to TRBJ2-7; TRBD1 matches at 9 bases. V shed 2 bases, J shed 11 bases, and the junction held 1 base outside the gene matches. Germline values: CDR1 MDHEN, CDR2 SYDVKM. The CDR3 is 11 residues long. CDR3 loop: CASSLGTGKYF. The CDR3 bases are TGTGCCAGCAGTTTAGGGACAGGGAAGTACTTC.

Concerning this clonotype: Being one base from a much bigger clone, this may be a read error. V is TRBV27 and J is TRBJ2-1, with 11 bases fitting TRBD2. The CDR3 covers 16 residues. V gave up 4 bases and J gave up 13 bases; unmatched junction bases: 15. CDR1 is MNHEY, CDR2 SMNVEV, per germline (reference sequence). CDR3 region: CASSSLAGGGGNIQFF. The CDR3 region has the DNA TGTGCCAGCAGTTCCCTAGCGGGAGGAGGGGGAAACATTCAGTTCTTC.

This clonotype has only a few counts. V is TRBV7-6 and J is TRBJ2-1; the match to TRBD2 covers 12 bases. The J segment lost 7 bases and the V segment lost 5 bases, leaving 9 bases of the junction unmatched. The CDR3 has 16 residues. Germline assignment: CDR1 SGHVS and CDR2 FNYEAQ. DNA of the CDR3: TGTGCCAGCAGCCCCCGGCTAGCGGGAGGGCCTAATGAGCAGTTCTTC. Protein product: CASSPRLAGGPNEQFF.

This clonotype has ten or more counts. The V and J genes are TRBV15 and TRBJ2-1; D gene ambiguous. Trimming cost V 0 bases and J 6 bases, with 12 bases left between them. The CDR3 runs to 15 residues. Germline CDR1 and CDR2: LNHNV and YYDKDF (reference sequence). CDR3 loop: CATSRDPRNLNEQFF. The CDR3 bases are TGTGCCACCAGCAGAGATCCCCGGAATCTCAATGAGCAGTTCTTC.

This clonotype was detected a few times. This chain joins TRBV7-3 and TRBJ1-6; D unresolved. Trimming removed 2 bases from V and 7 bases from J, with 9 bases in between. The CDR3 totals 14 residues. Germline V gene sequence: CDR1 SGHTA, CDR2 FQGTGA. The chain's CDR3 is CASSLRGWNSPLHF. DNA for the CDR3: TGTGCCAGCAGCTTACGTGGATGGAATTCACCCCTCCACTTT. The variable domain in full, with the rest retrieved from reference TRBV7-3 and TRBJ1-6, is GAGVSQTPSNKVTEKGKYVELRCDPISGHTALYWYRQSLGQGPEFLIYFQGTGAADDSGLPNDRFFAVRPEGSVSTLKIQRTERGDSAVYLCASSLRGWNSPLHFGNGTRLTVT.

This rearrangement joins TRBV19 to TRBJ2-7, with 8 bases matching TRBD1. The germline CDR1 and CDR2 sequences are LNHDA and SQIVND (reference sequence). J gave up 2 bases and V 6 bases, and 3 bases lay outside the gene matches. This CDR3 region has 13 residues. The CDR3 spells CASSLQGAYEQYF. CDR3 in DNA: TGTGCCAGTAGCCTACAGGGGGCCTACGAGCAGTACTTC.

V gene TRBV6-6 combines with J gene TRBJ2-7; D is ambiguous. The CDR3 runs 17 residues. The V end was cut by 1 base, the J end by 2 bases, with 18 bases between. Germline values: CDR1 MNHNY, CDR2 SVGAGI (reference sequence). The CDR3 spells CASSYYPSKTGPYEQYF. CDR3 sequence (DNA): TGTGCCAGCAGTTACTACCCGAGCAAAACTGGGCCCTACGAGCAGTACTTC.

CDR3 amino acids: CASSYSATDGFANYGYTF. CDR3 sequence (DNA): TGTGCCAGCAGTTACTCGGCCACTGACGGATTTGCTAACTATGGCTACACCTTC. V is TRBV6-2 or TRBV6-3 and J is TRBJ1-2; D remains unclear. Germline V gene data show CDR1 as MNHEY and CDR2 as SVGEGT. The CDR3 is made up of 18 amino acids. The V gene lost 0 bases and the J gene lost 0 bases, with 17 bases spanning the gap.

This clonotype was counted between two and nine times. This chain joins TRBV20-1 and TRBJ1-1; TRBD1 might be the D (6 bases). Germline values: CDR1 DFQATT, CDR2 SNEGSKA (reference sequence). Between the trimmed V and J ends, which lost 0 bases and 2 bases, there was a span of 16 bases. This CDR3 is 16 amino acids long. CDR3 protein: CSARDFGGSVNTEAFF. The CDR3 bases are TGCAGTGCTAGAGATTTTGGGGGCTCGGTCAACACTGAAGCTTTCTTT.

This clonotype was seen more than once but under ten times. This sequence joins TRBV29-1 and TRBJ2-4; D is unclear. The CDR3 covers 12 residues. CDR1 and CDR2 from the germline V gene are SQVTM and ANQGSEA. Trimming took 4 bases from V and 6 from J, leaving 10 bases between them. As DNA, the CDR3 is TGCAGCGTTGGAAGTCGCAGAAACATTCAGTACTTC. As protein: CSVGSRRNIQYF.

This clonotype was recorded at least ten times. The chain employs TRBV6-1 and TRBJ2-1; D is perhaps TRBD1 (6 bases). The V and J ends lost 5 bases and 7 bases respectively, with 18 bases between them. The CDR3 runs 15 residues. Per the germline V gene, CDR1 is MNHNS and CDR2 is SASEGT. The CDR3 nucleotides are TGTGCCAGCAGTTCCACAGGGAGCGGTCGGAATGAGCAGTTCTTC. Its protein product is CASSSTGSGRNEQFF.

This clonotype was observed at least ten times. V gene TRBV6-2 or TRBV6-3 combines with J gene TRBJ2-2; TRBD1 is a possible D gene (5 bases). The CDR3 spans 15 residues. CDR1 and CDR2 from the germline V gene are MNHEY and SVGEGT. V lost 0 bases, J lost 4 bases, and 9 bases lay in between. The CDR3 coding sequence is TGTGCCAGCAGTTACTCTGCCAGGGCCACCGGGGAGCTGTTTTTT. It translates to CASSYSARATGELFF.

Comments on this clonotype: With a much larger clone just one base away, this may be a read error. V gene TRBV6-2 or TRBV6-3 combines with J gene TRBJ1-5; D is unclear. The CDR3 covers 17 residues. V shed 6 bases and J shed 1 base, with 19 bases lying between them. Germline V lookup: CDR1 MNHEY, CDR2 SVGEGT. CDR3 region: CASRGSAFKGSNQPQHF. In DNA, the CDR3 is TGTGCCAGCAGGGGGTCGGCGTTCAAAGGGAGCAATCAGCCCCAGCATTTT.